Listed below are T cell receptor beta chains from one sample, sequenced in a study of PD-L1 blockade in urothelial cancer. The method was immunoSEQ multiplex PCR; TCRdb's version includes in-frame clones alone and lacks a portion of them. This sample has approximately 100,000 clones, with roughly nine tenths found just once. The specimen comprised PBMCs, sampled around atezolizumab (anti-PD-L1) treatment. These receptors were obtained from a woman older than 75 with urothelial cancer. Each CDR3 is given with its conserved first and last residue. A D gene is named only where the DNA matches it firmly. For some rows the clone size is stated as once, few or many, or as a class when expanded; others skip it.

d_gene: NA
abundance: NA
v_gene: TRBV28
j_gene: TRBJ1-3
CDR3nt: TGTGCCAGCAGACCAACAGGCTCTGGAAACACCATATATTTT
CDR3aa: CASRPTGSGNTIYF

d_gene: NA
abundance: NA
v_gene: TRBV6-1
j_gene: TRBJ1-5
CDR3nt: TGTGCCAGCAGTGACCCCGGACGGACAATAAATCAGCCCCAGCATTTT
CDR3aa: CASSDPGRTINQPQHF

d_gene: TRBD1
abundance: once
v_gene: TRBV11-2
j_gene: TRBJ2-7
CDR3nt: TGTGCCAGCACCAAAACTGACAGGGGACCCTACGAGCAGTACTTC
CDR3aa: CASTKTDRGPYEQYF

d_gene: TRBD2
abundance: NA
v_gene: TRBV14
j_gene: TRBJ2-3
CDR3nt: TGTGCCAGCAGCTTTCCTAGCGGGAGGTCAGATACGCAGTATTTT
CDR3aa: CASSFPSGRSDTQYF

d_gene: TRBD2
abundance: NA
v_gene: TRBV28
j_gene: TRBJ2-2
CDR3nt: TGTGCCAGCAGTATAGCGGGGGAGAACACCGGGGAGCTGTTTTTT
CDR3aa: CASSIAGENTGELFF

d_gene: TRBD1
abundance: once
v_gene: TRBV27
j_gene: TRBJ1-3
CDR3nt: TGTGCCAGCAGTACAGGGGGCTCTACAAACACCATATATTTT
CDR3aa: CASSTGGSTNTIYF

d_gene: NA
abundance: NA
v_gene: TRBV19
j_gene: TRBJ1-5
CDR3nt: TGTGCCAGTAGTATGGGTGACAAAAATCAGCCCCAGCATTTT
CDR3aa: CASSMGDKNQPQHF

d_gene: TRBD2
abundance: NA
v_gene: TRBV5-4
j_gene: TRBJ2-1
CDR3nt: TGTGCCAGCAGCCCTACGGGAGGGGACCGCTCCTACAATGAGCAGTTCTTC
CDR3aa: CASSPTGGDRSYNEQFF

d_gene: NA
abundance: NA
v_gene: TRBV7-9
j_gene: TRBJ2-2
CDR3nt: TGTGCCAGCAGCTTAGAACTGAACACCGGGGAGCTGTTTTTT
CDR3aa: CASSLELNTGELFF

d_gene: NA
abundance: NA
v_gene: TRBV5-8
j_gene: TRBJ2-3
CDR3nt: TGTGCCAGCGGCACGCTTCGCGGTTCAGATACGCAGTATTTT
CDR3aa: CASGTLRGSDTQYF

d_gene: NA
abundance: NA
v_gene: TRBV6-6
j_gene: TRBJ1-1
CDR3nt: TGTGCCAGCAGGCTCCGACAGGCAAGGACTGAAGCTTTCTTT
CDR3aa: CASRLRQARTEAFF

d_gene: TRBD2
abundance: NA
v_gene: TRBV2
j_gene: TRBJ2-1
CDR3nt: TGTGCCAGCAGCGCCTCGAGTAGCGGGAGCTCCGAGCAGTTCTTC
CDR3aa: CASSASSSGSSEQFF

d_gene: TRBD2
abundance: few
v_gene: TRBV28
j_gene: TRBJ2-1
CDR3nt: TGTGCCAGCAGTTCGGGACTAGCGCACGAGCAGTTCTTC
CDR3aa: CASSSGLAHEQFF

d_gene: TRBD1
abundance: NA
v_gene: TRBV27
j_gene: TRBJ2-5
CDR3nt: TGTGCCAGCAGAAGAACAGGGGGTGAGACCCAGTACTTC
CDR3aa: CASRRTGGETQYF

d_gene: NA
abundance: few
v_gene: TRBV19
j_gene: TRBJ2-3
CDR3nt: TGTGCCACGAACAGGGGCACAGATACGCAGTATTTT
CDR3aa: CATNRGTDTQYF

d_gene: NA
abundance: NA
v_gene: TRBV19
j_gene: TRBJ2-1
CDR3nt: TGTGCCAGTAGTATAGATCTGGACTATCGGGAGCAGTTCTTC
CDR3aa: CASSIDLDYREQFF

d_gene: TRBD2
abundance: NA
v_gene: TRBV7-8
j_gene: TRBJ2-3
CDR3nt: TGTGCCAGCAGCTTTCGACTAGCGGGGGGCGCAGATACGCAGTATTTT
CDR3aa: CASSFRLAGGADTQYF

d_gene: TRBD1
abundance: NA
v_gene: TRBV5-1
j_gene: TRBJ2-3
CDR3nt: TGCGCCAGCAGCTTCGCCGTGGGACAGGGGGCGGCAGATACGCAGTATTTT
CDR3aa: CASSFAVGQGAADTQYF

d_gene: NA
abundance: NA
v_gene: TRBV10-3
j_gene: TRBJ1-2
CDR3nt: TGTGCCATCAGTGCCGGGACTCCGAGAGAGGGGTATGGCTACACCTTC
CDR3aa: CAISAGTPREGYGYTF

d_gene: TRBD1
abundance: NA
v_gene: TRBV19
j_gene: TRBJ1-5
CDR3nt: TGTGCCAGTAGTATGAGCCGAGACAGGGGCGCTCAGCCCCAGCATTTT
CDR3aa: CASSMSRDRGAQPQHF

d_gene: NA
abundance: NA
v_gene: TRBV7-9
j_gene: TRBJ2-3
CDR3nt: TGTGCCAGCAGCCCCCTGGAGGGAGGACGCACAGATACGCAGTATTTT
CDR3aa: CASSPLEGGRTDTQYF

d_gene: TRBD1
abundance: NA
v_gene: TRBV5-1
j_gene: TRBJ1-4
CDR3nt: TGCGCCAGCAGCACCCGGGACAGCACAACTAATGAAAAACTGTTTTTT
CDR3aa: CASSTRDSTTNEKLFF

d_gene: NA
abundance: NA
v_gene: TRBV16
j_gene: TRBJ2-4
CDR3nt: TGTGCCAGCAGCCACCCTCCCGGGATCGAAAACATTCAGTACTTC
CDR3aa: CASSHPPGIENIQYF

d_gene: NA
abundance: NA
v_gene: TRBV11-1
j_gene: TRBJ1-1
CDR3nt: TGTGCCAGCAGCTTAGGGGGCCGGCTTGAAGCTTTCTTT
CDR3aa: CASSLGGRLEAFF

d_gene: TRBD1
abundance: NA
v_gene: TRBV15
j_gene: TRBJ2-2
CDR3nt: TGTGCCACCAGCAGATCGGACAGGGTAAACACCGGGGAGCTGTTTTTT
CDR3aa: CATSRSDRVNTGELFF

d_gene: NA
abundance: NA
v_gene: TRBV6-1
j_gene: TRBJ1-4
CDR3nt: TGTGCCAGCAGTGAAGCCACGACAGGTTCATCGCATGGTGAAAAACTGTTTTTT
CDR3aa: CASSEATTGSSHGEKLFF

d_gene: TRBD2
abundance: NA
v_gene: TRBV9
j_gene: TRBJ2-1
CDR3nt: TGTGCCAGCAGCCTTGGGACTAGCGGGAGTGAGCAGTTCTTC
CDR3aa: CASSLGTSGSEQFF

d_gene: TRBD1
abundance: few
v_gene: TRBV9
j_gene: TRBJ2-2
CDR3nt: TGTGCCAGCAGCGTAGCTGGGACAGGGGTGGGCACCGGGGAGCTGTTTTTT
CDR3aa: CASSVAGTGVGTGELFF

d_gene: TRBD1
abundance: NA
v_gene: TRBV5-1
j_gene: TRBJ1-5
CDR3nt: TGCGCCAGCAGCACAGGACAGGGGAATCAGCCCCAGCATTTT
CDR3aa: CASSTGQGNQPQHF